This is a list of T cell receptor beta chains from one sample in a study of T cells in Graves' hyperthyroidism and ophthalmopathy. TCRdb independently ran MiXCR on the multiplex PCR reads; one entry per CDR3 protein. Found here are 300,000 to 450,000 distinct CDR3 sequences, about a sixth of them singletons; the top ten hold around a third. Sequenced material: blood. These receptors came from a woman aged 25-40 years with Graves' hyperthyroidism that later progressed to Graves' ophthalmopathy. The CDR3 runs from the conserved cysteine through the conserved F or W. Each record gives: D gene, J gene, V gene, clone size, CDR3 protein, CDR3 DNA. The D gene is left open where the match is weak. Some rows have no size entry. The others give once, few or many, or a class for an expanded clone.

>NA|TRBJ1-1|TRBV5-1|many
CASSFGRGGPTEAFF
TGCGCCAGCAGCTTTGGGAGGGGAGGTCCCACTGAAGCTTTCTTT
>NA|TRBJ1-2|TRBV14|many
CASSDTLYYGYTF
TGTGCCAGCAGCGATACGCTTTACTATGGCTACACCTTC
>NA|TRBJ1-4|TRBV10-2|many
CASSEGYEKLFF
TGCGCCAGCAGTGAGGGATACGAAAAACTGTTTTTT
>NA|TRBJ1-1|TRBV6-5|few
CASSYSIAEAFF
TGTGCCAGCAGTTACTCGATTGCTGAAGCTTTCTTT
>TRBD2|TRBJ2-7|TRBV20-1|many
CSATLSGLADDLLNEQYF
TGCAGTGCCACGCTATCTGGGCTAGCGGATGACCTTCTAAACGAGCAGTACTTC
>NA|TRBJ2-7|TRBV2|NA
CASSEDLGRGEQYF
TGTGCCAGCAGTGAAGATCTAGGGAGAGGCGAGCAGTACTTC
>NA|TRBJ1-6|TRBV27|many
CASRQEGNSPLHF
TGTGCCAGCAGGCAGGAGGGGAATTCACCCCTCCACTTT
>NA|TRBJ2-1|TRBV29-1|NA
CSVEGVAGDNEQFF
TGCAGCGTTGAAGGGGTCGCCGGAGACAATGAGCAGTTCTTC
>TRBD1|TRBJ2-7|TRBV5-6|many
CASSSGTGHFYEQYF
TGTGCCAGCAGTTCCGGGACAGGACACTTCTACGAGCAGTACTTC
>TRBD1|TRBJ2-7|TRBV12-3/TRBV12-4|many
CASSGRDREGYEQYF
TGTGCCAGCAGTGGACGGGACAGGGAGGGCTACGAGCAGTACTTC
>TRBD1|TRBJ1-5|TRBV27|many
CASSFPTGVHNQPQHF
TGTGCCAGCAGTTTCCCGACAGGGGTCCACAATCAGCCCCAGCATTTT
>TRBD2|TRBJ2-5|TRBV27|few
CASSLRLAGGPGETQYF
TGTGCCAGCAGTTTAAGACTAGCGGGGGGGCCAGGAGAGACCCAGTACTTC
>NA|TRBJ1-4|TRBV9|NA
CASSVDSSTNEKLFF
TGTGCCAGCAGCGTAGATAGTTCAACTAATGAAAAACTGTTTTTT
>TRBD2|TRBJ2-3|TRBV13|few
CASGLAERDTQYF
TGTGCCAGTGGACTAGCAGAGAGGGATACGCAGTATTTT
>NA|TRBJ2-1|TRBV27|many
CASSTRESPYNEQFF
TGTGCCAGCAGCACCCGGGAGTCCCCCTACAATGAGCAGTTCTTC
>NA|TRBJ2-1|TRBV5-6|few
CASSLYFTARNEQFF
TGTGCCAGCAGCTTGTATTTCACAGCACGGAATGAGCAGTTCTTC
>NA|TRBJ2-7|TRBV29-1|many
CSVEAANSYEQYF
TGCAGCGTTGAGGCCGCCAACTCCTACGAGCAGTACTTC
>TRBD1|TRBJ1-6|TRBV20-1|many
CSARATGGAFNSPLHF
TGCAGTGCTAGAGCCACAGGGGGCGCGTTTAATTCACCCCTCCACTTT
>NA|TRBJ1-2|TRBV12-5|NA
CASGTLSNYGYTF
TGTGCTAGTGGTACGTTGAGTAACTATGGCTACACCTTC
>NA|TRBJ2-7|TRBV18|many
CASSPTGGRFYEQYF
TGTGCCAGCTCACCCACTGGGGGGCGCTTCTACGAGCAGTACTTC
>TRBD1|TRBJ2-2|TRBV4-1|NA
CASSHETGGHTGELFF
TGCGCCAGCAGCCATGAGACAGGGGGCCACACCGGGGAGCTGTTTTTT
>NA|TRBJ1-1|TRBV28|many
CASADTNTEAFF
TGTGCCAGCGCGGACACGAACACTGAAGCTTTCTTT
>NA|TRBJ1-6|TRBV27|many
CASSFQGFSPLHF
TGTGCCAGCAGTTTCCAGGGGTTTTCACCCCTCCACTTT
>NA|TRBJ2-3|TRBV12-3/TRBV12-4|many
CASSSSRTDTQYF
TGTGCCAGCAGTTCCTCCCGCACAGATACGCAGTATTTT
>TRBD1|TRBJ1-4|TRBV27|NA
CASSANRGLGEKLFF
TGTGCCAGCAGTGCGAACAGGGGGCTTGGTGAAAAACTGTTTTTT
>NA|TRBJ2-2|TRBV7-6|few
CASSLGTNTGELFF
TGTGCCAGCAGCTTAGGCACGAACACCGGGGAGCTGTTTTTT
>NA|TRBJ2-3|TRBV11-2|many
CASSLWGRNTDTQYF
TGTGCCAGCAGCTTGTGGGGGAGGAACACAGATACGCAGTATTTT
>TRBD1|TRBJ2-5|TRBV20-1|many
CSARPYSGTGVAETQYF
TGCAGTGCTAGACCGTACTCCGGGACAGGGGTTGCGGAGACCCAGTACTTC
>TRBD2|TRBJ2-1|TRBV6-7|NA
CASSLSSQTSGTAPTYNEQFF
TGTGCCAGCAGTTTGTCGTCCCAGACTAGCGGGACAGCGCCGACTTACAATGAGCAGTTCTTC
>NA|TRBJ1-3|TRBV11-2|few
CASSLFWTRQDSGNTIYF
TGTGCCAGCAGCTTATTCTGGACCCGACAGGACTCTGGAAACACCATATATTTT
>TRBD1|TRBJ1-2|TRBV10-3|many
CAITRQGDYGYTF
TGTGCCATCACCAGACAGGGCGACTATGGCTACACCTTC
>TRBD1|TRBJ1-5|TRBV30|many
CAWSAAGGAGSNQPQHF
TGTGCCTGGAGTGCGGCAGGGGGCGCGGGAAGCAATCAGCCCCAGCATTTT
>TRBD2|TRBJ2-3|TRBV28|many
CASRAMRGSKSEVADTQYF
TGTGCCAGCAGGGCAATGCGGGGGAGTAAGTCGGAAGTTGCAGATACGCAGTATTTT
>NA|TRBJ1-2|TRBV7-9|NA
CASSSIGGGYTF
TGTGCCAGCAGCTCTATAGGAGGTGGCTACACCTTC
>NA|TRBJ2-2|TRBV7-9|NA
CASSPSDAAGELFF
TGTGCCAGCAGTCCGTCGGATGCGGCCGGGGAGCTGTTTTTT
>TRBD1|TRBJ2-2|TRBV4-1|NA
CASSQGGQGTGELFF
TGCGCCAGCAGCCAAGGGGGACAGGGGACCGGGGAGCTGTTTTTT
>TRBD1|TRBJ2-3|TRBV20-1|many
CSARVLTGAKNLDTQYF
TGCAGTGCTAGAGTACTGACAGGGGCTAAAAATTTGGATACGCAGTATTTT
>NA|TRBJ2-1|TRBV7-2|many
CASSLLTANEQFF
TGTGCCAGCAGCCTATTGACAGCTAATGAGCAGTTCTTC
>NA|TRBJ2-7|TRBV11-2|many
CASSFFSGFLYEQYF
TGTGCCAGCAGCTTTTTTTCGGGTTTTCTCTACGAGCAGTACTTC